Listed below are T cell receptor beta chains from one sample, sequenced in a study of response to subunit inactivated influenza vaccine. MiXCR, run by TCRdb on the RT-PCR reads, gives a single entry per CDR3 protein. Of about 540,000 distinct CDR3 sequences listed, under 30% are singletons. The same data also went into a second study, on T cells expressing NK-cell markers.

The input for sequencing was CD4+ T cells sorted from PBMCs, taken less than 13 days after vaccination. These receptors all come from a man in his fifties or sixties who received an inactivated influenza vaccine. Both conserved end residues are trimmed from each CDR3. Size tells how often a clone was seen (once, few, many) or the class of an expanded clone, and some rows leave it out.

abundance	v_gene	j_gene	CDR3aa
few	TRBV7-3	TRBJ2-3	ASSDRGDTQY
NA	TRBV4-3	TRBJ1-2	ASSQAGGEAGGYT
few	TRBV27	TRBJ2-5	ASSFRLAGKSETQY
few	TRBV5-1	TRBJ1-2	ASSLPGQPYGYT
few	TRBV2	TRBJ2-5	ASSEWDLRGETQY
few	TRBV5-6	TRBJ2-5	ASSLRVDPSSRETQY
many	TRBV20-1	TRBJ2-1	SARDPGGNNEQF
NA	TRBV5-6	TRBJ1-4	ASSSGKQGYGEKLF
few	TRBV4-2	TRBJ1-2	ASSQGRGTYYGYT
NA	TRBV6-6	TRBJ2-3	ARNVHTDTQY
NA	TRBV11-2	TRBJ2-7	ASSLVIGRGSSLTREQY
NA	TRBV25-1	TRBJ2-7	ASSEPGPLYEQY
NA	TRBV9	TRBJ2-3	ASSVTLSTDTQY
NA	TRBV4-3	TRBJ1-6	ASSQDHTSPLH
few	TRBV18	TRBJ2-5	ASSPTSVPETQY
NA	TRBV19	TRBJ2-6	ASSTYQTGTSGANVLT
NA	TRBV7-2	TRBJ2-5	ASSYGGSAETQY
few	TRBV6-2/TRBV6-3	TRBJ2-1	ASRTGTLTRGEQF
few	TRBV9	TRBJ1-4	ASSVAQGNEKLF
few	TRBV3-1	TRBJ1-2	ASSQGQGPYGYT
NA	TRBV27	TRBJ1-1	ASSRDRDKTEAF
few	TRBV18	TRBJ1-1	ASSQRRAGAEAF
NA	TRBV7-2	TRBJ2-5	ASSLSASGAQETQY
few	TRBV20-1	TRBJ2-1	SARRAGSSYNEQF
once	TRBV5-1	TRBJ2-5	ASSRGDNQETQY
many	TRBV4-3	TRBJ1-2	ASSQDTPGQGTYGYT
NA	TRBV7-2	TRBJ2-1	ASSPKADPRYNEQF
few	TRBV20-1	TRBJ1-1	SVRGLGEAF
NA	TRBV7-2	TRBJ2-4	ASSSVAGGKNIQY
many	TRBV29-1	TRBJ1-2	SVGDRINGYT
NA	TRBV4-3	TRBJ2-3	ASSLTGGGGDTQY
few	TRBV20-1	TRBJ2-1	SARTGLAGGQYRYGEQF
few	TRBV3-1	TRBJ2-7	ASSLGLVYEQY
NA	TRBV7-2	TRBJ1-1	ASSDRVGNTEAF
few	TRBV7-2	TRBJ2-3	ASSSRTSLLTDTQY
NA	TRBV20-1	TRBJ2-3	SARDFLAGVLGDTQY
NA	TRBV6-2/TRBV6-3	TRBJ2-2	ASGGVLNTRELF
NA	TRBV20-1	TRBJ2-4	SARDRLAGGPSAKNIQY
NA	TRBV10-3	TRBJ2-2	AIRRTGGTGELF
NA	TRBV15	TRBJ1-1	ATSRDRREVTEAF
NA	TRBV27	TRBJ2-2	ASRGGTSGTGELF